These 28 T cell receptor beta chains were sequenced from one sample in a study of cytomegalovirus exposure and HLA in healthy donors. A multiplex PCR was run with 60 Vbeta primers and 13 Jbeta primers. Produced via immunoSEQ multiplex PCR; TCRdb's table is partial and in-frame only. The table shows over 150,000 clones, with 70% to 80% occurring only once. Sequencing was carried out using PBMCs. All receptors come from a man aged 25-45 years in good health and CMV-seropositive.

This chain joins TRBV4-3 and TRBJ1-1, with D tentatively TRBD1 (5 bases). The CDR3 loop spans 14 amino acids. V lost 0 bases and J 10 bases, leaving 15 bases between the germline ends. Germline loops: CDR1 LGHNA, CDR2 YSLEER. The CDR3 is CASSQDRAGGPAFF. The CDR3 DNA reads as TGCGCCAGCAGCCAAGATCGAGCGGGGGGTCCAGCTTTCTTT.

This chain joins TRBV19 and TRBJ2-3, with 9 bases fitting TRBD2. The germline gives CDR1 LNHDA, CDR2 SQIVND (reference sequence). J gave up 7 bases and V 6 bases, and 8 bases lay outside the gene matches. The CDR3 covers 14 residues. CDR3 protein: CASRTGTSSYTQYF. The CDR3 DNA is TGTGCCAGTAGAACCGGGACTAGCTCATATACGCAGTATTTT.

The V and J genes are TRBV7-6 and TRBJ1-6, with 11 positions matching TRBD1. The CDR3 covers 18 residues. The J segment lost 8 bases and the V segment lost 1 base, leaving 10 bases of the junction unmatched. Germline-derived CDR1 and CDR2 are SGHVS and FNYEAQ. CDR3 sequence: CASSLGQRGQGDHSPLHF. CDR3 coding DNA: TGTGCCAGCAGCTTAGGGCAAAGGGGACAGGGGGATCATTCACCCCTCCACTTT.

CDR3 nucleotide sequence: TGTGCCAGCAGCTTGGCAGGGCTTGGAGAAAAACTGTTTTTT. This gives the protein CASSLAGLGEKLFF. This chain joins TRBV5-4 and TRBJ1-4, with D possibly matching TRBD1 (5 bases). Trimming took off 0 bases at V and 8 bases at J, with 11 bases between the two ends. Germline CDR1 and CDR2: SGHNT and YYREEE (reference sequence). The CDR3 sequence is 14 residues long.

The gene calls are TRBV7-2 and TRBJ2-2; D is undetermined. Germline loops: CDR1 SGHTA, CDR2 FQGNSA. The CDR3 loop spans 14 amino acids. Trimming stripped 2 bases from V and 6 bases from J, with 10 bases between. The CDR3 nucleotides read TGTGCCAGCAGCTTAAGAGGAGACGCCGGGGAGCTGTTTTTT. Its translation: CASSLRGDAGELFF.

This rearrangement joins TRBV30 to TRBJ1-3; D is unresolved. Germline CDR1 is GTSNPN and CDR2 is SVGIG (reference sequence). CDR3 size: 14 residues. Trimming pared 4 bases from V and 0 bases from J, leaving 10 bases between. The CDR3 bases are TGTGCCTGGAACCGACGCGGCTCTGGAAACACCATATATTTT. Encoded protein: CAWNRRGSGNTIYF.

This clone was observed a handful of times. V is TRBV18 and J is TRBJ1-1; 7 bases match TRBD1. The CDR3 sequence is 15 residues long. Germline V lookup: CDR1 KGHSH, CDR2 LQKENI. The ends lost 2 bases at V and 2 bases at J; junction bases unmatched: 5. The CDR3 loop is CASSPETGANTEAFF. CDR3 nucleotide sequence: TGTGCCAGCTCACCAGAAACAGGGGCAAACACTGAAGCTTTCTTT.

The CDR3 loop reads CASSLLGDYTF. CDR3 sequence (DNA): TGTGCCAGCAGTTTATTAGGGGACTACACCTTC. The chain combines TRBV28 with TRBJ1-2, with a weak D call TRBD1 (5 bases). Germline values: CDR1 MDHEN, CDR2 SYDVKM. CDR3 length: 11 residues. Trimming took off 1 base at V and 10 bases at J, with 7 bases between the two ends.

Regarding this clone: The junction departs from germline at one end; a sequencing error may be responsible. The J gene is TRBJ2-1, the V gene TRBV4-3, with a possible D match to TRBD2 (6 bases). Germline CDR1 and CDR2: LGHNA and YSLEER. The CDR3 has 14 residues. The chain's CDR3 is CASSEEAGYNEQFF. CDR3 coding DNA: TGCGCCAGCAGCGAAGAGGCGGGGTACAATGAGCAGTTCTTC.

This clone was seen more than once but under ten times. V is TRBV6-5 and J is TRBJ1-5; 8 nucleotides agree with TRBD1. Germline V gene lookup returns CDR1 MNHEY and CDR2 SVGAGI. This CDR3 comprises 15 residues. V shed 6 bases and J 7 bases; nucleotides not matched to a gene: 11. CDR3 in DNA: TGTGCCAGCAGCCCGACGACAGGGGAGAGCCAGCCCCAGCATTTT. It encodes CASSPTTGESQPQHF.

V and J are TRBV19 and TRBJ2-2; TRBD1 agrees at 7 bases. Per germline, CDR1 LNHDA and CDR2 SQIVND (reference sequence). This CDR3 contains 17 residues. The junction had 13 bases not matched to a gene; V was cut back by 6 bases and J by 3 bases. The CDR3 DNA reads TGTGCCAGTAGAGTGGGAACCAGGGGGATTGACACCGGGGAGCTGTTTTTT. It yields the protein CASRVGTRGIDTGELFF.

This clone has just one count. The genes are TRBV10-3 and TRBJ2-1; D remains unclear. The V gene's germline CDR1 is ENHRY and CDR2 SYGVKD. V gave up 1 base and J gave up 6 bases, with 7 bases separating them. The CDR3 extends over 13 amino acids. CDR3 nucleotides: TGTGCCATCAGTGAGTGGCCCGCCAATGAGCAGTTCTTC. Amino acid sequence: CAISEWPANEQFF.

V is TRBV5-1 and J is TRBJ2-1; 13 bases line up with TRBD2. Trimming cost V 4 bases and J 0 bases; bases outside gene matches: 4. CDR1 and CDR2 (germline): SGHRS, YFSETQ. CDR3 length: 17 amino acids. DNA of the CDR3: TGCGCCAGCAGCAATGGACTAGCGGGGGTCTCCTACAATGAGCAGTTCTTC. This encodes CASSNGLAGVSYNEQFF.

The chain joins TRBV6-7 to TRBJ2-2, with TRBD2 matching 12 bases. TRBV6-7 is an open reading frame whose function is uncertain. The CDR3 covers 18 residues. J lost 4 bases, V lost 7 bases, and 13 bases had no gene match. CDR3 in amino acids: CASTYPRLAGGPTGELFF. The CDR3 bases are TGTGCCAGCACCTACCCGCGGCTAGCGGGGGGGCCCACCGGGGAGCTGTTTTTT.

The chain uses TRBV28 and TRBJ1-6, with D maybe TRBD1 (6 bases). Trimming removed 3 bases at V and 10 bases at J, with 16 bases between. This CDR3 has 15 residues. CDR1 MDHEN and CDR2 SYDVKM come from the germline V gene. The CDR3 loop reads CASSFRTVALSPLHF. CDR3 bases: TGTGCCAGCAGTTTCCGGACAGTCGCTCTCTCACCCCTCCACTTT.

With respect to this clone: Other nucleotide sequences from this sample produce the same CDR3. The rearrangement joins TRBV11-3 to TRBJ2-6; D remains unclear. V was pared by 5 bases and J by 0 bases, with 5 bases between. The CDR3 has 14 residues. Germline assignment: CDR1 SGHNT and CDR2 YENEEA. The CDR3 nucleotides are TGTGCCAGCAGCCCCGGCTCTGGGGCCAACGTCCTGACTTTC. This gives the protein CASSPGSGANVLTF.

The chain is built from TRBV11-2 and TRBJ2-7; 10 bases fit TRBD2. CDR1 SGHAT and CDR2 FQNNGV come from the germline V gene. The V and J ends lost 3 bases and 1 base, in that order; junction bases with no gene match: 3. This CDR3 is 15 amino acids long. The CDR3 DNA reads as TGTGCCAGCAGCTTTCAGCGGGGGGGTTCCTACGAGCAGTACTTC. Its protein product is CASSFQRGGSYEQYF.

V is TRBV15 and J is TRBJ2-3, with TRBD2 identical over 8 bases. The CDR3 extends over 16 amino acids. Per germline, CDR1 LNHNV and CDR2 YYDKDF (reference sequence). With 3 bases clipped from V and 0 bases from J, the junction kept 5 bases outside the gene matches. DNA for the CDR3: TGTGCCACCAGCAGGGACGGGGGGGCGAGCACAGATACGCAGTATTTT. Translation gives CATSRDGGASTDTQYF. The full variable domain, rest sourced from reference TRBV15 and TRBJ2-3, is DAMVIQNPRYQVTQFGKPVTLSCSQTLNHNVMYWYQQKSSQAPKLLFHYYDKDFNNEADTPDNFQSRRPNTSFCFLDIRSPGLGDTAMYLCATSRDGGASTDTQYFGPGTRLTVL.

The chain employs TRBV5-1 and TRBJ1-4, with 10 bases lining up with TRBD1. The CDR3 runs 14 residues. V shed 3 bases, J shed 8 bases, and the junction held 4 bases outside the gene matches. From germline, CDR1 is SGHRS and CDR2 YFSETQ. CDR3 sequence reads: CASSSGTGEEKLFF. In DNA, the CDR3 is TGCGCCAGCAGCTCCGGGACAGGGGAGGAAAAACTGTTTTTT.

This chain links TRBV6-5 with TRBJ2-2; D not resolved. The V end lost 7 bases, the J end lost 4 bases, and 13 bases lay between the germline ends. The CDR3 contains 14 residues. Germline lookup yields CDR1 MNHEY and CDR2 SVGAGI. The CDR3 loop reads CASNVGSRTGELFF. DNA of the CDR3: TGTGCCAGCAACGTGGGCAGCCGCACCGGGGAGCTGTTTTTT.

This clone came up a few times. This chain joins TRBV2 and TRBJ1-2, with 7 bases matching TRBD1. The CDR3 is 15 residues long. CDR1 SNHLY and CDR2 FYNNEI come from the germline V gene. Losses at the gene ends were 1 base for V and 3 bases for J; bases not matched to a gene: 5. CDR3 loop: CASSEGTGFDYGYTF. The CDR3 DNA sequence: TGTGCCAGCAGTGAAGGGACAGGCTTTGACTATGGCTACACCTTC.

A few counts support this clone. The V and J genes are TRBV5-4 and TRBJ2-3; TRBD2 aligns across 7 bases. The CDR3 runs to 16 residues. The junction had 13 bases not matched to a gene; V was cut back by 4 bases and J by 5 bases. Germline assignment: CDR1 SGHNT and CDR2 YYREEE (reference sequence). The CDR3, as DNA: TGTGCCAGCAGCGGGAGCGGGGCCTTGTCTCTAGATACGCAGTATTTT. Protein product: CASSGSGALSLDTQYF.

The chain joins TRBV5-3 to TRBJ2-1; TRBD2 matches at 13 bases. TRBV5-3 is given ORF status, its function remaining uncertain. The CDR3 runs to 17 residues. V dropped 0 bases and J dropped 4; count of bases not matched to a gene: 4. The CDR3 loop reads CARSLEGTSGEYNEQFF. The DNA for the CDR3 is TGTGCCAGAAGCTTGGAGGGGACTAGCGGGGAATACAATGAGCAGTTCTTC.

V gene TRBV29-1 combines with J gene TRBJ2-2; D not certain. The CDR3 is made up of 13 amino acids. Germline V gene sequence: CDR1 SQVTM, CDR2 ANQGSEA. Trimming left V 6 bases short and J 4 bases short, with 12 bases between. The CDR3 sequence: CSVLWRSTGELFF. CDR3 DNA sequence: TGCAGCGTCCTTTGGCGGTCCACCGGGGAGCTGTTTTTT.

V gene TRBV6-1 combines with J gene TRBJ1-6, with a weak D call TRBD1 (5 bases). The CDR3 spans 16 residues. The germline V gene encodes CDR1 MNHNS and CDR2 SASEGT. Trimming left V 0 bases short and J 7 bases short, with 13 bases between. CDR3 sequence (DNA): TGTGCCAGCAGTGAAGCGACACTCCAGGGAAATTCACCCCTCCACTTT. Residues: CASSEATLQGNSPLHF.

The V gene is TRBV20-1, the J gene TRBJ1-1; no firm D call. Germline V gene data show CDR1 as DFQATT and CDR2 as SNEGSKA (reference sequence). The CDR3 extends over 11 amino acids. The CDR3 nucleotides are TGCAGCAGCCTCGGCCCTAGAGAAGCTTTCTTT. It encodes CSSLGPREAFF.

V is TRBV10-3 and J is TRBJ2-1, with 7 nucleotides matching TRBD1. This CDR3 has 17 residues. Germline values: CDR1 ENHRY, CDR2 SYGVKD. V lost 0 bases and J lost 0; bases outside the gene matches: 5. CDR3 nucleotides: TGTGCCATCAGTGAGTCCCTCGGGACAGCCTCCTACAATGAGCAGTTCTTC. Amino acids: CAISESLGTASYNEQFF.

This rearrangement joins TRBV2 to TRBJ2-7; 12 bases fit TRBD2. This CDR3 comprises 18 residues. V shed 3 bases, J shed 1 base, and the junction held 10 bases outside the gene matches. Per the germline V gene, CDR1 is SNHLY and CDR2 is FYNNEI. The CDR3 coding sequence is TGTGCCAGCAGTGACCTAACACTAGCGGGGGGCCTGTCCTACGAGCAGTACTTC. Translating gives CASSDLTLAGGLSYEQYF.